This TCR beta chain emerged from a study of sequential checkpoint blockade in melanoma. As for the study in general: After both sequences, patients received maintenance nivolumab. DNA from around 90 pretreatment tumor samples underwent TCRβ immunosequencing. Twenty-two patients had matched tumor biopsies before treatment and at week 13 after nivolumab or ipilimumab alone.

Libraries were prepared by immunoSEQ multiplex PCR; TCRdb keeps only in-frame clonotypes and omits some of them. The sample records fewer than 9,500 clones, under 30% being singletons. Findings of the study overall: Tumor T-cell fraction and clonality correlated with PD-L1 and CD8+ counts.

Sample treatment: randomized to nivolumab then ipilimumab (arm A) or the reverse (arm B). The CDR3 has 14 amino acids. V lost 5 bases, J lost 5 bases, and 15 bases lay in between. Germline CDR1 and CDR2: SGHNT and YENEEA. The sample holds many counts of this clone. Its antigen remains unidentified. The chain couples TRBV11-3 to TRBJ1-1; no definite D call. The receptor was isolated from a human donor with melanoma. The input for sequencing was tumor tissue (inferred from file names), taken from a patient given nivolumab and ipilimumab in sequence. Here the CDR3 reads CASSPRRFETEAFF. The CDR3 DNA follows: TGTGCCAGCAGCCCAAGACGTTTTGAGACTGAAGCTTTCTTT.